This T cell receptor beta chain appears in the sequencing data of a study of T cells after yellow fever vaccination. The CDR3 runs 14 residues. Trimming cost V 2 bases and J 6 bases; bases outside gene matches: 2. Germline V lookup: CDR1 SGHKS, CDR2 YYEKEE (reference sequence). TCRdb itself ran the 5' RACE reads through MiXCR, one entry per CDR3 protein. Of about 350,000 distinct CDR3 sequences detected, around 13% appear once; the ten largest clones hold about 3%. The chain recombines TRBV5-5 with TRBJ1-4; TRBD1 agrees at 9 bases. The origin of this receptor is a man younger than 35 who received the YFV17D yellow fever vaccine. Sequences were derived from CD4+ T cells sorted from PBMCs, sampled 15 days after the yellow fever booster vaccination. The CDR3 here is CASSLQGAHEKLFF. The CDR3 nucleotides are TGTGCCAGCAGCTTACAGGGGGCGCATGAAAAACTGTTTTTT.